Sequencing of this T cell receptor beta chain was carried out in a study of neurological immune-mediated disorders (dated by TCRdb to about 2019). With regard to the full study: Of the 35 or so multiple sclerosis patients, about 30 had relapsing-remitting MS and 3 had secondary progressive MS. The study compared peripheral blood TCR-beta repertoires of HTLV-I-associated myelopathy (HAM/TSP) patients, multiple sclerosis patients and healthy controls using UMI-based sequencing. The approximately 110 TCR-beta libraries included longitudinal samples, technical triplicates and paired sorted CD4+ and CD8+ T-cell subsets alongside PBMC samples. The cohort was made up of 60 to 75 subjects, consisting of about 15 HAM/TSP patients, 35 or so multiple sclerosis patients and 20 healthy controls. What the authors observed across the whole study: No identical CDR3 amino acid sequences were found to be shared among expanded clones across subjects, suggesting that TCR-beta repertoires were private in all groups. Phylogenetic analysis grouped repertoires from 18 of 34 MS patients into a cluster of related CDR3 sequences, suggesting a possible repertoire-level signature. The highest TCR clonal expansion was observed in HAM/TSP patients, whereas the lowest was observed in MS patients, even when compared with healthy controls. No clinical or MRI features were associated with the MS cluster, and the authors said that larger cohorts are needed.

This clonotype was seen ten or more times. Its antigen has not been determined. No base qualities exist here, and no much larger clone lies one base off it. To synthesize cDNA, template-switch 5'RACE was performed with a primer carrying a 10-nucleotide random unique molecular identifier so that each TCR transcript was tagged. Over 160 million TCR-beta sequences, covering 15-18 subjects, were produced in each sequencing run. The RNeasy kit was used for extraction of total RNA. The KAPA Real-time Library Amplification kit was used to amplify TCR-beta VDJ regions with primers targeting the TCR constant region and the 5'RACE anchor. A first PCR added sample indexes and Illumina adaptors, and a second PCR then raised library yield. After Ampure bead purification, the roughly 650 bp TCR product was size-selected on a 2% E-gel SizeSelection system. Library quality was checked on a Bioanalyzer, concentration was measured with Qubit, and libraries were quantified with the Kapa Library Quantification kit before pooling. An Illumina HiSeq 2500 sequenced the libraries paired-end 2 x 150 bp. To increase sequence diversity, roughly 24-32% phiX was spiked into each library pool. As for how the authors treated the data: Quality-filtered reads were processed with the UMI-based MiGEC pipeline, and over 85% of raw TCR sequences were removed by the MiGEC pipeline during error correction. VDJ genes were aligned to IMGT germline references, and clonotypes were defined by unique CDR3 amino acid sequence plus V-J genes. VDJtools evaluated clonal expansion, Shannon diversity and CDR3 relatedness (CalcPairwiseDistances, ClusterSamples); CLCbio workbench built phylogenetic trees. A clone was classed as expanded if it had 8 or more unique UMIs, a cutoff based on coefficient-of-variation modelling across technical triplicates. In TCRdb, the public reads were trimmed at Q25 with fastp and aligned with MiXCR, with productive beta chains retained. Each CDR3 protein appears once, grouped with its most common genes and DNA. It is TCRdb's table, rather than the study itself, that gives the V and J calls and clone size. This sample is represented by about 50,000 distinct CDR3 sequences; around 4.4% of them were singletons. Together, the top ten hold roughly 3.1% of the sample.

For the unsorted PBMC libraries, 2 million PBMCs were stored in RNAlater at -80 degrees C until RNA extraction and were used to generate the libraries. Multiple sclerosis patients were enrolled in a US clinical protocol evaluating disease progression by magnetic resonance imaging. Peripheral blood was subjected to Ficoll-Hypaque density gradient centrifugation to isolate PBMCs, which were then cryopreserved in liquid nitrogen. This TCR derives from a man in his forties or fifties with multiple sclerosis. Sequences were obtained from PBMCs.

The CDR3 is CASSFRLAGTYEQYF. The DNA is TGTGCCAGCAGCTTCAGACTAGCGGGGACCTACGAGCAGTACTTC. Recombination linked TRBV7-8 to TRBJ2-7; 11 bases in between match TRBD2. The CDR3 measures 15 amino acids from cysteine to phenylalanine. Here the CDR3 DNA is all that survives: 45 bases in frame from base 1. According to the germline V gene, CDR1 reads SGHVS and CDR2 reads FQNEAQ. V and J are trimmed by 3 bases and 2 bases, and the gene matches miss 3 bases of the junction. The entire variable domain, with the stretches around the CDR3 drawn from the reference TRBV7-8 and TRBJ2-7 proteins, is GAGVSQSPRYKVAKRGQDVALRCDPISGHVSLFWYQQALGQGPEFLTYFQNEAQLDKSGLPSDRFFAERPEGSVSTLKIQRTQQEDSAVYLCASSFRLAGTYEQYFGPGTRLTVT.